The clone carrying this TCR beta chain appeared once. Assay: immunoSEQ multiplex PCR; the TCRdb copy retains only in-frame clones and omits some. The sample shows around 150,000 clones, around 92% of them seen only once. The entry originates in a study of blood T cell repertoires in COVID-19. The wider study: COVID-19 samples, acute and convalescent, were from the United States, Italy and Spain.

V lost 10 bases and J 0 bases, leaving 15 bases between the germline ends. The CDR3 runs to 14 residues. CDR1 is WNHNN and CDR2 is SYGVQD in the germline V gene (reference sequence). The specimen was peripheral blood. This TCR derives from a man between 25 and 39 years old with COVID-19, enrolled during active disease. The chain couples TRBV10-1 to TRBJ1-1, with D unclear. The DNA of the CDR3 is TGCGCCACCATCCCCGGGAAAATGAACACTGAAGCTTTCTTT. Residues: CATIPGKMNTEAFF.